A single sample is the source of the 22 T cell receptor beta chains below, sequenced in a study of blood T cells in healthy people across ages. A sample-barcoded 5' primer and a J-beta primer mix were used in a second PCR of roughly 6 to 12 cycles. TCRdb used MiXCR to reprocess the 5' RACE reads, holding one entry per CDR3 protein. Among some 1.1 million distinct CDR3 sequences, around two fifths were seen once, and the ten largest hold around 12%. The sequenced sample was blood. Receptor source: a man aged 18 to 35 in good health.

This clonotype came up a few times. This chain connects TRBV27 to TRBJ2-1, with no clear D. The V end lost 5 bases, the J end lost 6 bases, and 8 bases lay between the germline ends. Germline-derived CDR1 and CDR2 are MNHEY and SMNVEV (reference sequence). The length of the CDR3 is 12 residues. CDR3 sequence reads: CASSQRANEQFF. For the CDR3, the DNA is TGTGCCAGCAGTCAAAGAGCCAATGAGCAGTTCTTC.

This clonotype has a handful of counts. The chain is built from TRBV12-5 and TRBJ2-1; no definite D call. V gave up 3 bases and J gave up 9 bases, with 9 bases separating them. The CDR3 extends over 12 amino acids. CDR1 LGHNT and CDR2 FRNRAP come from the germline V gene. DNA for the CDR3: TGTGCTAGTGGTTTCAGAGACACTGAGCAGTTCTTC. Translating gives CASGFRDTEQFF.

A few counts support this clonotype. The chain uses TRBV7-9 and TRBJ1-2; 7 bases are a match to TRBD1. CDR3 length: 14 amino acids. V shed 5 bases, J shed 4 bases, and the junction held 7 bases outside the gene matches. Germline CDR1 and CDR2: SEHNR and FQNEAQ (reference sequence). CDR3 sequence (DNA): TGTGCCAGCAGCCCTCGGACAGGACTCTATGGCTACACCTTC. It translates to CASSPRTGLYGYTF. Complete variable domain (other parts from reference TRBV7-9 and TRBJ1-2): DTGVSQNPRHKITKRGQNVTFRCDPISEHNRLYWYRQTLGQGPEFLTYFQNEAQLEKSRLLSDRFSAERPKGSFSTLEIQRTEQGDSAMYLCASSPRTGLYGYTFGSGTRLTVV.

This clonotype was observed once. The chain couples TRBV7-9 to TRBJ2-3, with D unclear. CDR1 and CDR2 (germline): SEHNR, FQNEAQ (reference sequence). This CDR3 has 13 amino acids. The V gene lost 5 bases and the J gene lost 0 bases, with 6 bases spanning the gap. CDR3 coding DNA: TGTGCCAGCAGCAACTATAGCACAGATACGCAGTATTTT. Protein sequence: CASSNYSTDTQYF.

With regard to this clonotype: Compared with germline, one end of the junction differs, possibly owing to a read error. CDR3 amino acids: CAWAAGEDQPRHF. CDR3 in DNA: TGTGCCTGGGCAGCGGGGGAAGATCAGCCCCGGCATTTT. The chain carries TRBV30 and TRBJ1-5, with TRBD1 as a possible D gene (5 bases). This CDR3 contains 13 residues. Germline V lookup: CDR1 GTSNPN, CDR2 SVGIG (reference sequence).

This chain joins TRBV7-2 and TRBJ1-5; D call uncertain. Germline V lookup: CDR1 SGHTA, CDR2 FQGNSA. The CDR3 covers 14 residues. Deletions cut 2 bases from V and 5 bases from J, with 10 bases between. The CDR3 loop reads CASSLQAQYQPQHF. The CDR3 nucleotides read TGTGCCAGCAGCTTACAAGCCCAGTATCAGCCCCAGCATTTT.

The V and J genes are TRBV7-2 and TRBJ2-2; no definite D call. CDR1 SGHTA and CDR2 FQGNSA come from the germline V gene. CDR3 length equals 12 residues. Trimming shortened V by 7 bases and J by 6 bases, and 9 bases separated the two germline ends. CDR3 residues: CASTFLSGELFF. The CDR3 DNA reads as TGTGCCAGCACCTTCCTGTCCGGGGAGCTGTTTTTT.

This clonotype has only a few counts. This sequence joins TRBV4-1 and TRBJ2-3; D uncertain. This CDR3 spans 12 amino acids. V lost 4 bases to trimming and J lost 3 bases, with 5 bases between them. Germline V gene sequence: CDR1 MGHRA, CDR2 YSYEKL. CDR3: CASSPKTDTQYF. The CDR3 DNA follows: TGCGCCAGCAGCCCTAAAACAGATACGCAGTATTTT.

The rearrangement links TRBV3-1 to TRBJ2-1; D gene ambiguous. From germline, CDR1 is LGHDT and CDR2 YNNKEL (reference sequence). CDR3 length equals 15 residues. V was clipped by 2 bases and J by 0 bases, with 8 bases between them. The CDR3: CASSQLRSSYNEQFF. The CDR3 region has the DNA TGTGCCAGCAGCCAACTCCGGAGCTCCTACAATGAGCAGTTCTTC.

This clonotype has just a few counts. V is TRBV18 and J is TRBJ1-6; D is undetermined. The CDR3 is 14 amino acids. Trimming pared 1 base from V and 9 bases from J, leaving 10 bases between. Germline CDR1 reads KGHSH; CDR2 reads LQKENI. The DNA for the CDR3 is TGTGCCAGCTCACCACGCCAGGAAGGTTCACCCCTCCACTTT. It is translated as CASSPRQEGSPLHF.

V is TRBV2 and J is TRBJ2-3; 7 bases agree with TRBD1. The CDR3 runs to 15 residues. The V segment lost 2 bases and the J segment 1 base; nucleotides outside the gene matches: 3. Germline assignment: CDR1 SNHLY and CDR2 FYNNEI. The CDR3 sequence: CASSEQGGRTDTQYF. The CDR3 DNA is TGTGCCAGCAGTGAACAAGGGGGCCGCACAGATACGCAGTATTTT.

This clonotype has more than one count but fewer than ten. This chain connects TRBV27 to TRBJ2-1, with TRBD1 identical over 7 bases. This CDR3 has 15 amino acids. Unmatched junction bases numbered 9, after V lost 7 bases and J lost 3 bases. CDR1 MNHEY and CDR2 SMNVEV come from the germline V gene (reference sequence). CDR3 amino acids: CASNPFQGDYNEQFF. The CDR3 bases are TGTGCCAGCAACCCGTTCCAGGGGGACTACAATGAGCAGTTCTTC.

This clonotype has only a few counts. This chain uses TRBV7-2 with TRBJ2-5; D ambiguous. Germline assignment: CDR1 SGHTA and CDR2 FQGNSA. CDR3 length: 15 residues. V dropped 5 bases and J dropped 1 base, with 14 bases sitting between them. CDR3 sequence (DNA): TGTGCCAGCAGCCTCCGGACGGGTACCCAAGAGACCCAGTACTTC. Its translation is CASSLRTGTQETQYF.

The chain uses TRBV13 and TRBJ2-5; TRBD2 aligns across 7 bases. This CDR3 region has 15 residues. V lost 1 base, J lost 0 bases, and 2 bases stayed unmatched. CDR1 is PRHDT, CDR2 FYEKMQ, per germline (reference sequence). The CDR3 loop is CASSLEGLNQETQYF. The CDR3 bases are TGTGCCAGCAGCTTAGAGGGACTAAACCAAGAGACCCAGTACTTC.

This clonotype appeared once. Since a much larger clone is just one base distant, this may be a read error. This CDR3 reads CASRQALYNEQFF. The CDR3 DNA follows: TGTGCCAGCAGACAAGCTCTCTACAATGAGCAGTTCTTC. The chain carries TRBV14 and TRBJ2-1; D call uncertain. CDR1 SGHDN and CDR2 FVKESK come from the germline V gene. The CDR3 is made up of 13 amino acids.

The chain couples TRBV10-3 to TRBJ2-5; the match to TRBD1 covers 10 bases. The germline CDR1 and CDR2 sequences are ENHRY and SYGVKD. The CDR3 runs 14 residues. Trimming removed 8 bases from V and 3 bases from J; junction bases left unmatched: 6. The CDR3 region has the DNA TGTGCCATCTCCACCGGGACAGGGGAAGAGACCCAGTACTTC. Translating it yields CAISTGTGEETQYF.

The CDR3, as DNA: TGTGCCAGCAAGGCCGAACCGGGGGACAATGAGCAGTTCTTC. Protein product: CASKAEPGDNEQFF. The J gene is TRBJ2-1, the V gene TRBV9; D may be TRBD2 (6 bases). Germline CDR1 reads SGDLS; CDR2 reads YYNGEE. The CDR3 is 14 amino acids. V gave up 6 bases and J gave up 5 bases, with 15 bases separating them.

The chain carries TRBV20-1 and TRBJ1-1, with TRBD1 matching 8 bases. There are 11 residues in the CDR3. The V and J ends lost 5 bases and 10 bases, in that order; junction bases with no gene match: 6. Germline V gene data show CDR1 as DFQATT and CDR2 as SNEGSKA (reference sequence). CDR3 coding DNA: TGCAGTGCTTCAGACAGGGGCACAGCTTTCTTT. Protein product: CSASDRGTAFF.

V and J are TRBV18 and TRBJ1-5, with D unresolved. The germline V and J ends were trimmed by 1 base and 1 base, with 8 bases remaining between them. The germline CDR1 and CDR2 sequences are KGHSH and LQKENI. The length of the CDR3 is 15 residues. The CDR3 sequence: CASSPRRVSNQPQHF. The CDR3 region has the DNA TGTGCCAGCTCACCACGGCGAGTGAGCAATCAGCCCCAGCATTTT.

V gene TRBV27 combines with J gene TRBJ2-5; D is unresolved. Trimming left V 7 bases short and J 3 bases short, with 12 bases between. Germline CDR1 and CDR2: MNHEY and SMNVEV (reference sequence). The CDR3 runs to 13 residues. In nucleotides, the CDR3 is TGTGCCAGCAAAAGCGCTTGGGAAGAGACCCAGTACTTC. Its translation: CASKSAWEETQYF.

This clonotype was counted between two and nine times. V and J are TRBV20-1 and TRBJ2-1, with 11 bases matching TRBD2. Germline CDR1 and CDR2: DFQATT and SNEGSKA (reference sequence). CDR3 length: 15 amino acids. V was clipped by 3 bases and J by 9 bases; unmatched bases: 10. The CDR3 spells CSARSPLAGGIEQFF. The CDR3 DNA sequence: TGCAGTGCTAGGAGCCCGCTAGCGGGGGGAATTGAGCAGTTCTTC.

V usage is TRBV4-1 and J usage is TRBJ1-1, with TRBD1 matching 8 bases. This CDR3 has 16 amino acids. Per germline, CDR1 MGHRA and CDR2 YSYEKL. The ends lost 3 bases at V and 1 base at J; junction bases unmatched: 7. CDR3 sequence (DNA): TGCGCCAGCAGCCAGGCGGGACAGGCACCGAACACTGAAGCTTTCTTT. This sequence encodes CASSQAGQAPNTEAFF.